This T cell receptor beta chain emerged from a study of response to subunit inactivated influenza vaccine. Regarding the study as a whole: Few new T cells, the authors suggested, are recruited by each seasonal influenza vaccination.

Note on this clonotype: Its antigen is unknown.

The CDR3 covers 12 residues. Germline loops: CDR1 SGHRS, CDR2 YFSETQ. The ends were cut back, 4 bases at V and 4 bases at J, with 9 bases in the middle. TCRdb reanalysed the RT-PCR reads using MiXCR and keeps one entry per CDR3 protein. Found here are approximately 530,000 distinct CDR3 sequences, over 10% of them singletons; the top ten hold around 13%. Material: PBMCs from blood, obtained roughly 45 days after vaccination. The rearrangement links TRBV5-1 to TRBJ2-7; perhaps TRBD2 as D (6 bases). The source is a man aged 50-60 years who received an inactivated influenza vaccine. CDR3 in amino acids: CASSGDFYEQYF. CDR3 DNA sequence: TGCGCCAGCAGCGGGGACTTTTACGAGCAGTACTTC.